This entry describes one TCR beta chain. The data originate from a study of blood T cell repertoires in COVID-19. This CDR3 has 15 amino acids. Study processing details: The authors estimated nucleated cell counts from reference gene primer amplification. Only in-frame clones appear in the TCRdb table, and some are missing; sequencing was by immunoSEQ multiplex PCR. Clone size and V and J calls were adopted from that table, with D and trimming inferred from the DNA. The sample carries around 58,000 clones, approximately 82% recorded once. The J gene is TRBJ1-1, the V gene TRBV21-1. TRBV21-1 is termed a pseudogene. Sequences were obtained from peripheral blood. The source of this sequence is a human donor in a cohort sampled during active COVID-19. CDR3 nucleotides: TGTGCCAGCAGCAAAGCAAGGGTGGGAGGCACTGAAGCTTTCTTT. This sequence encodes CASSKARVGGTEAFF.